The rows below give T cell receptor beta chains drawn from one sample of a study of cytomegalovirus exposure and HLA in healthy donors. Only in-frame clones appear in the TCRdb table, and some are missing; sequencing was by immunoSEQ multiplex PCR. The table records 200,000 to 250,000 clones, 70% to 90% of them present only once. Sample: PBMCs. These receptors were obtained from a human donor in good health. CDR3s include the opening cysteine and the closing phenylalanine or tryptophan. Size is stated for part of the rows, as once, few or many counts, or as a class when the clone is expanded.

NA | TRBJ2-4 | TRBV5-1 | CASSFNREAKNIQYF
NA | TRBJ2-7 | TRBV27 | CASSKGHYYEQYF
NA | TRBJ2-1 | TRBV5-1 | CASSLDRNEQFF
NA | TRBJ2-7 | TRBV5-8 | CASSFQVYEQYF
NA | TRBJ1-1 | TRBV11-3 | CASSWRGGETEAFF
NA | TRBJ2-7 | TRBV28 | CASSGTNSYEQYF
NA | TRBJ2-7 | TRBV5-1 | CASSLDVGSSYEQYF
NA | TRBJ2-7 | TRBV5-4 | CASSDGTSGTHEQYF
NA | TRBJ1-5 | TRBV4-1 | CASSQESWTGDQPQHF
NA | TRBJ1-2 | TRBV19 | CATATRLNYGYTF
NA | TRBJ2-5 | TRBV4-1 | CASSQDQSVMAETQYF
NA | TRBJ2-5 | TRBV30 | CAWSGQGGTQETQYF
NA | TRBJ2-3 | TRBV25-1 | CASSRAGVSTDTQYF
NA | TRBJ2-2 | TRBV29-1 | CSVSVPGLEAGELFF
NA | TRBJ2-7 | TRBV18 | CASSPWQGANEQYF
NA | TRBJ1-1 | TRBV18 | CASLYRGGAAEAFF
NA | TRBJ2-1 | TRBV21-1 | CASSKESGTGRDNEQFF
NA | TRBJ2-7 | TRBV7-6 | CASTTGLAGAEQYF
few | TRBJ2-3 | TRBV6-4 | CASSPKESSSQYF
NA | TRBJ2-1 | TRBV7-6 | CASSPVGGRYNEQFF
NA | TRBJ2-7 | TRBV21-1 | CASSKVTGTEYPYEQYF
NA | TRBJ1-2 | TRBV7-2 | CASSLGEGGRGYTF
NA | TRBJ2-5 | TRBV7-9 | CASSLASSVPGGQYF
NA | TRBJ2-7 | TRBV5-1 | CASSPPASGTYEQYF
NA | TRBJ2-2 | TRBV7-9 | CASSLSDRGDTGELFF
few | TRBJ1-5 | TRBV7-2 | CASSQINQPQHF
NA | TRBJ2-7 | TRBV28 | CASGTPGGTYEQYF
NA | TRBJ2-7 | TRBV2 | CASSLSPEGVGVYEQYF
few | TRBJ2-7 | TRBV6-5 | CASSYGQGAGEQYF
NA | TRBJ2-5 | TRBV13 | CASSLRTSGAMKETQYF
NA | TRBJ2-7 | TRBV6-1 | CASRTGRSSYEQYF
NA | TRBJ2-2 | TRBV4-2 | CASSQGRLASGELFF
NA | TRBJ2-3 | TRBV28 | CASSTTGTGNFRSQYF
once | TRBJ1-3 | TRBV7-6 | CASSFSTFQGPGNTIYF
NA | TRBJ2-1 | TRBV21-1 | CASSPWNPQAGCNEQFF
NA | TRBJ1-1 | TRBV7-9 | CASSYFGRGSGAFF
NA | TRBJ1-1 | TRBV10-3 | CAIGDRVGEAFF
NA | TRBJ2-5 | TRBV6-1 | CASSWSRQETQYF
NA | TRBJ1-1 | TRBV6-6 | CASSSTRDRGYTEAFF
NA | TRBJ2-7 | TRBV4-2 | CASSQGIAGGPSYEQYF
NA | TRBJ2-2 | TRBV7-7 | CASSLGGGRDAGELFF
NA | TRBJ1-1 | TRBV15 | CATSRDPQGNTEAFF
few | TRBJ2-7 | TRBV6-5 | CATTKGAGGAYEQYF
NA | TRBJ2-7 | TRBV6-5 | CASSYLAGPSYEQYF